The TCR beta chain under discussion was sequenced for a study of blood T cell repertoires in COVID-19. In the study overall: Spain, Italy and the United States supplied samples that represented acute and convalescent COVID-19.

Per the germline V gene, CDR1 is MDHEN and CDR2 is SYDVKM. The CDR3 has 17 residues. Deletions cut 2 bases from V and 1 base from J, with 12 bases between. TCRdb's table, derived via immunoSEQ multiplex PCR, lists solely in-frame clones and lacks some. Among around 180,000 clones listed, approximately 84% were seen once. This TCR was recovered from a man aged 45-65 years who had recovered from COVID-19. The gene calls are TRBV28 and TRBJ2-6; D is possibly TRBD1 (6 bases). Sequenced material: PBMCs or T cells enriched from blood (not recorded which). The CDR3 is CASSLDRWESGANVLTF. CDR3 nucleotides: TGTGCCAGCAGTTTAGACAGGTGGGAATCTGGGGCCAACGTCCTGACTTTC. The variable domain in full, with the rest retrieved from reference TRBV28 and TRBJ2-6, is DVKVTQSSRYLVKRTGEKVFLECVQDMDHENMFWYRQDPGLGLRLIYFSYDVKMKEKGDIPEGYSVSREKKERFSLILESASTNQTSMYLCASSLDRWESGANVLTFGAGSRLTVL.